The T cell receptor beta chain described here comes from a study of breast tumors, draining lymph nodes, adjacent tissues. Study results and limitations: Data only fit, rather than demonstrated, lymph node origin of most tumor T cells.

The length of the CDR3 is 16 residues. Trimming took 6 bases from V and 1 from J, leaving 16 bases between them. CDR1 ENHRY and CDR2 SYGVKD come from the germline V gene. As regards this clonotype: Its antigen is unknown.

Breast cancer patients provided tissue from their axillary draining lymph nodes. TCRdb itself ran the multiplex PCR reads through MiXCR, one entry per CDR3 protein. The data hold fewer than 200,000 distinct CDR3 sequences, with around a third observed a single time. This sequence originates from a female donor with breast cancer. Some clones in this sample may be carry-over from other donors' samples. This sequence joins TRBV10-3 and TRBJ2-1; D may be TRBD2 (5 bases). Sequenced material: axillary lymph node tissue. The DNA of the CDR3 is TGTGCCATCAGCGCCCGAGGGCAGTTTTCCTACAATGAGCAGTTCTTC. This translates into CAISARGQFSYNEQFF.